This T cell receptor (beta chain) was profiled in a study of T cells in Graves' hyperthyroidism and ophthalmopathy. Study overall: Peripheral blood collection took place at initial diagnosis, before any treatment.

Study outcomes and limitations: Ophthalmopathy was predicted by the model a median of 6.5 months ahead of onset.

The study included ophthalmopathy patients with Clinical Activity Score at least 3, NOSPECS grade at least 4 and duration under 3 months. RNA transcripts provided the source from which TCR beta CDR3 regions were amplified. TCR CDR3 underwent first-round RT-PCR with the HTBI primer set. TCRdb reprocessed the multiplex PCR reads with MiXCR, giving one entry per CDR3 protein. This table holds approximately 400,000 distinct CDR3 sequences, approximately 18% found once. This clonotype was counted at least ten times. Antigen: not known. The TCR was taken from a young man with Graves' ophthalmopathy. The sequenced sample was blood.

The CDR3 DNA is TGCGCCAGCAGCTCGGGACAGCTCCTCGAAGCTTTCTTT. It translates to CASSSGQLLEAFF. The chain recombines TRBV5-1 with TRBJ1-1; 7 bases match TRBD1. Germline loops: CDR1 SGHRS, CDR2 YFSETQ. Germline trimming cut 3 bases from V and 8 bases from J; bases unmatched to any gene: 7. The CDR3 length is 13 residues.